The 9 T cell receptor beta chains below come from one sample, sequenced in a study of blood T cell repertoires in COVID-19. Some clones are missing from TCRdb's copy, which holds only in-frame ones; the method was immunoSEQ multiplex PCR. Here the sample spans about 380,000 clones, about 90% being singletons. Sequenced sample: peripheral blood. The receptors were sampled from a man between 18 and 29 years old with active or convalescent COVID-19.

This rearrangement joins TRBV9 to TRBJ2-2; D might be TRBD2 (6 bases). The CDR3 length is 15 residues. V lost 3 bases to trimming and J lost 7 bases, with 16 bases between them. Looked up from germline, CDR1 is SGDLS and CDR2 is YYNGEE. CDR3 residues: CASSDTLASYGELFF. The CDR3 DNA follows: TGTGCCAGCAGCGACACGCTAGCGTCGTACGGGGAGCTGTTTTTT. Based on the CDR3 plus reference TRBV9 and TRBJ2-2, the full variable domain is DSGVTQTPKHLITATGQRVTLRCSPRSGDLSVYWYQQSLDQGLQFLIQYYNGEERAKGNILERFSAQQFPDLHSELNLSSLELGDSALYFCASSDTLASYGELFFGEGSRLTVL.

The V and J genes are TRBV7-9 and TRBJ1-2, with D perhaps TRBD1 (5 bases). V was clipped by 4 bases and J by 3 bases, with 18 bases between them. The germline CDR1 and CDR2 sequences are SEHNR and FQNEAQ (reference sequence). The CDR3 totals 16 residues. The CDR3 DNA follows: TGTGCCAGCAGCTCTCTCGGTTCAGGGCGGTACTATGGCTACACCTTC. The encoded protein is CASSSLGSGRYYGYTF.

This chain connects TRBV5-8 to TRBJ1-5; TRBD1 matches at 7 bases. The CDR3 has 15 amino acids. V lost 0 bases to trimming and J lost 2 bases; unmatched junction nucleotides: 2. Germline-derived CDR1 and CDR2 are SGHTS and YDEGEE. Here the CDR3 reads CASSLEGTGNQPQHF. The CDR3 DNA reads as TGTGCCAGCAGCTTGGAGGGGACAGGCAATCAGCCCCAGCATTTT.

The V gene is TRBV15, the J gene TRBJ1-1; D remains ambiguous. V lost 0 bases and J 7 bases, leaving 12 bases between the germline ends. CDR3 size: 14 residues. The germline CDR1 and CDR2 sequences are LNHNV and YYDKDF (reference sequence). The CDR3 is CATSRDPGKNEAFF. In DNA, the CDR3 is TGTGCCACCAGCAGAGACCCCGGGAAGAATGAAGCTTTCTTT.

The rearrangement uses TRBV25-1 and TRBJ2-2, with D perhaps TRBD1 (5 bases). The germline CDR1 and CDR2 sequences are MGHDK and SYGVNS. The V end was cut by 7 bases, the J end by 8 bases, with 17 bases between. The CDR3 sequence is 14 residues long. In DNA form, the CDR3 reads TGTGCCAGCACCCAGGGCAGGCTCTCGGGGGAGCTGTTTTTT. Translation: CASTQGRLSGELFF.

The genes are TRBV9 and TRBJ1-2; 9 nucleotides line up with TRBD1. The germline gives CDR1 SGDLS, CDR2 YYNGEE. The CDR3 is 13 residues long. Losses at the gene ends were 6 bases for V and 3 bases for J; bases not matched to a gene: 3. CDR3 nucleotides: TGTGCCAGCAACAGGGGGCACGACTATGGCTACACCTTC. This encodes CASNRGHDYGYTF. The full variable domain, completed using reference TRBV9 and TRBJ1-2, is DSGVTQTPKHLITATGQRVTLRCSPRSGDLSVYWYQQSLDQGLQFLIQYYNGEERAKGNILERFSAQQFPDLHSELNLSSLELGDSALYFCASNRGHDYGYTFGSGTRLTVV.

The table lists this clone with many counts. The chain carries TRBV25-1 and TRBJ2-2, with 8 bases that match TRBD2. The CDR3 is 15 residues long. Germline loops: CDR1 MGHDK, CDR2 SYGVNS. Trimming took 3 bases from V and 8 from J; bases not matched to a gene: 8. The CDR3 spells CASSERERESGELFF. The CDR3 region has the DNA TGTGCCAGCAGTGAGCGCGAGCGGGAGTCTGGGGAGCTGTTTTTT.

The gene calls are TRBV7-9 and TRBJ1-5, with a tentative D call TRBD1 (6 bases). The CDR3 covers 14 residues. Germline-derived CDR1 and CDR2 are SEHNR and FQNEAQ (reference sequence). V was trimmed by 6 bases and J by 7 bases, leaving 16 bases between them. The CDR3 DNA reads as TGTGCCAGCAGTCTAAGTCGACAGGACCAGCCCCAGCATTTT. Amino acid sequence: CASSLSRQDQPQHF.

As DNA, the CDR3 is TGTGCCACCTATCGGACAGGGCAAGACTATGGCTACACCTTC. Translation: CATYRTGQDYGYTF. This sequence joins TRBV6-6 and TRBJ1-2; TRBD1 matches at 8 bases. Germline CDR1 is MNHNY and CDR2 is SVGAGI (reference sequence). V shed 10 bases and J 3 bases; nucleotides not matched to a gene: 10. The CDR3 spans 14 residues.